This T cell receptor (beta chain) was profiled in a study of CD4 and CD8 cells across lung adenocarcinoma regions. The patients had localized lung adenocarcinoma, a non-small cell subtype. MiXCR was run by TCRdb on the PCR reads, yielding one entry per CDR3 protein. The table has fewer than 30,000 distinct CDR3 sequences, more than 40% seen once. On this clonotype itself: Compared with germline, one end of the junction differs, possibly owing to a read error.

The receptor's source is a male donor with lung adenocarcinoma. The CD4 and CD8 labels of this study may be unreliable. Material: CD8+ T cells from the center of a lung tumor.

DNA for the CDR3: TGTGCCATCGGGGGCAGGCGCAGCACAGATACGCAGTATTTC. This codes for CAIGGRRSTDTQYF. This chain joins TRBV10-3 and TRBJ2-3; a weak D match, TRBD1 (6 bases). The CDR3 totals 14 residues. Germline CDR1 ENHRY, CDR2 SYGVKD.